Described below is a single T cell receptor (beta chain) sequence and its context. Its antigen is undetermined. Lacking the conserved final phenylalanine or tryptophan, this CDR3 likely reflects a read error. Study findings and constraints: Greatest tumor Treg TCR overlap was with tumor naive CD4+ cells. The TCR gene usage of tumor memory CD4+ T cells clustered together with blood and lymph node memory CD4+ cells and with lymph node naive CD4+ cells.

Semi-nested PCR with Nested Universal Primer A followed constant-region reverse priming of full-length variable regions. TCRdb re-called the 5' RACE reads with MiXCR, one entry per CDR3 protein. Altogether just under 65,000 distinct CDR3 sequences are present, around a fifth being singletons, with the ten largest covering just under 3%. CD4+CD45RO+CD25- cells were isolated as memory CD4+ T cells. Germline CDR1 is DFQATT and CDR2 is SNEGSKA (reference sequence). V lost 0 bases, J lost 6 bases, and 4 bases stayed unmatched. The CDR3 is 15 amino acids. The rearrangement uses TRBV20-1 and TRBJ1-6, with 8 bases identical to TRBD1. This clonotype originated in a female donor with breast cancer. The sequenced sample was memory CD4+ T cells sorted from a lymph node. Subset given: memory CD4+ T cells, CD4+CD45RO+CD25-. The CDR3 DNA reads as TGCAGTGCTAGAGATGTCCAGGGGGCTAATTCACCCCTCCACCTT. Translating gives CSARDVQGANSPLHL.